This TCR beta chain was recovered during a study of CD8 T cells in ankylosing spondylitis. Study results and caveats: A TCR beta motif of fewer than ten highly homologous variants seemed to mark ankylosing spondylitis blood.

The CDR3 sequence is 14 residues long. Trimming took off 4 bases at V and 2 bases at J, with 12 bases between the two ends. The V gene's germline CDR1 is SGHDN and CDR2 FVKESK. TCRdb recomputed calls from the 5' RACE reads with MiXCR, one row per CDR3 protein. The table includes a few hundred thousand distinct CDR3 sequences, approximately 20% detected once. This clonotype was seen more than once but under ten times. Its matching antigen is unknown. This TCR was recovered from a male donor with ankylosing spondylitis. The sequenced sample was blood, either unsorted or a sorted T cell fraction (not recorded which). The chain employs TRBV14 and TRBJ2-7; TRBD1 is a possible D gene (5 bases). Here the CDR3 reads CASSRGRIAYEQYF. In nucleotides, the CDR3 is TGTGCCAGCAGCCGGGGCAGAATAGCCTACGAGCAGTACTTC.